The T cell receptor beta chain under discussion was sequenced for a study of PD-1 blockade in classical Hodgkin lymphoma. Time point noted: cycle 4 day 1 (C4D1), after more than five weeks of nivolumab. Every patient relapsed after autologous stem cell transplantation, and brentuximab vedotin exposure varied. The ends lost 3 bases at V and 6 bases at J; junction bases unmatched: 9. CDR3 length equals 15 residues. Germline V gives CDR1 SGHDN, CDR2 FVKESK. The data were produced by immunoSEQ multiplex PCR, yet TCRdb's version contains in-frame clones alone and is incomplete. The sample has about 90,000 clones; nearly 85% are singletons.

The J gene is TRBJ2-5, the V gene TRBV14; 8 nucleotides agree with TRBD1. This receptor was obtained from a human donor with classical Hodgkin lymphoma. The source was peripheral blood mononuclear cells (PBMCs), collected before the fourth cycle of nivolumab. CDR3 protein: CASSHPTGARKTQYF. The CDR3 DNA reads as TGTGCCAGCAGCCACCCGACAGGGGCCCGAAAGACCCAGTACTTC.